These 17 T cell receptor beta chains were sequenced from one sample in a study of PD-1 blockade in classical Hodgkin lymphoma. Every patient had relapsed following autologous stem cell transplantation, and cohorts differed in brentuximab vedotin exposure. Only in-frame clones appear in the TCRdb table, and some are missing; sequencing was by immunoSEQ multiplex PCR. The data show nearly 60,000 clones, 91% seen once. This specimen consisted of peripheral blood mononuclear cells (PBMCs), obtained before the second cycle of nivolumab. The receptors were sampled from a human donor with classical Hodgkin lymphoma.

The rearrangement joins TRBV6-5 to TRBJ2-1; D is uncertain. Germline V lookup: CDR1 MNHEY, CDR2 SVGAGI. Trimming took 5 bases from V and 9 from J, leaving 17 bases between them. The CDR3 is 14 residues long. The CDR3 DNA follows: TGTGCCAGCAGTCCCTATTCTTCGGCAGTTGAGCAGTTCTTC. It codes for CASSPYSSAVEQFF.

The chain links TRBV9 to TRBJ2-7, with TRBD2 matching over 7 bases. In germline, CDR1 is SGDLS, CDR2 YYNGEE. The V and J ends lost 4 bases and 1 base, in that order; junction bases with no gene match: 8. The CDR3 has 15 amino acids. The CDR3: CASSSLADPSYEQYF. CDR3 in DNA: TGTGCCAGCAGCTCCCTAGCGGATCCTTCCTACGAGCAGTACTTC. Looking up the rest from reference TRBV9 and TRBJ2-7 gives the full variable domain: DSGVTQTPKHLITATGQRVTLRCSPRSGDLSVYWYQQSLDQGLQFLIQYYNGEERAKGNILERFSAQQFPDLHSELNLSSLELGDSALYFCASSSLADPSYEQYFGPGTRLTVT.

This sequence joins TRBV19 and TRBJ2-7; D gene unclear. V lost 8 bases, J lost 0 bases, and 11 bases lay in between. This CDR3 spans 13 amino acids. Germline V gives CDR1 LNHDA, CDR2 SQIVND (reference sequence). CDR3 DNA: TGTGCCAGTTCTTTAACGAACTCCTACGAGCAGTACTTC. It specifies CASSLTNSYEQYF.

The CDR3 nucleotides are TGTGCCAGTAGTATAGCGGGGGGATCCAGCACAGATACGCAGTATTTT. This encodes CASSIAGGSSTDTQYF. V usage is TRBV19 and J usage is TRBJ2-3, with 7 bases that match TRBD2. The CDR3 has 16 residues. V trimming: 1 base; J trimming: 0 bases; junction bases outside the gene matches: 4. Germline CDR1 LNHDA, CDR2 SQIVND (reference sequence).

This chain uses TRBV5-6 with TRBJ2-7, with D perhaps being TRBD1 or TRBD2 (5 bases each). This CDR3 has 14 residues. Germline lookup yields CDR1 SGHDT and CDR2 YYEEEE. Trimming took 2 bases from V and 7 from J, leaving 16 bases between them. DNA for the CDR3: TGTGCCAGCAGCTTCCCGGGACCCCTGAGGGAGCAGTACTTC. This sequence encodes CASSFPGPLREQYF.

The J gene is TRBJ2-2, the V gene TRBV5-1, with 8 nucleotides matching TRBD1. Germline V gene sequence: CDR1 SGHRS, CDR2 YFSETQ. The CDR3 totals 14 residues. V was pared by 4 bases and J by 5 bases, with 4 bases of the junction left unmatched. Here the CDR3 DNA reads TGCGCCAGCAGCCGGACAGGGTGGACCGGGGAGCTGTTTTTT. Amino acid sequence: CASSRTGWTGELFF.

A single count supports this clone. The J gene is TRBJ2-2, the V gene TRBV7-3, with D perhaps matching TRBD2 (6 bases). Germline CDR1 is SGHTA and CDR2 is FQGTGA. This CDR3 has 13 amino acids. V was trimmed by 8 bases and J by 4 bases, leaving 11 bases between them. The CDR3 DNA sequence: TGTGCCAGCGGCGGGGCGGGCACCGGGGAGCTGTTTTTT. Amino acid sequence: CASGGAGTGELFF. The variable domain in full, completed from reference TRBV7-3 and TRBJ2-2, reads GAGVSQTPSNKVTEKGKYVELRCDPISGHTALYWYRQSLGQGPEFLIYFQGTGAADDSGLPNDRFFAVRPEGSVSTLKIQRTERGDSAVYLCASGGAGTGELFFGEGSRLTVL.

This chain connects TRBV5-1 to TRBJ1-1, with TRBD1 identical over 8 bases. Germline CDR1 and CDR2: SGHRS and YFSETQ. The V and J ends lost 4 bases and 5 bases, in that order; junction bases with no gene match: 7. This CDR3 has 14 residues. The CDR3: CASSTLQGGTEAFF. CDR3 coding DNA: TGCGCCAGCAGCACTTTACAGGGGGGTACTGAAGCTTTCTTT.

The gene calls are TRBV6-5 and TRBJ2-7, with D tentatively TRBD1 or TRBD2 (5 bases each). The CDR3 sequence is 15 residues long. The germline V gene encodes CDR1 MNHEY and CDR2 SVGAGI. V shed 4 bases and J shed 2 bases, with 15 bases lying between them. Here the CDR3 DNA reads TGTGCCAGCAGTTTCGAGGGGCTGTCCGCCTACGAGCAGTACTTC. It is translated as CASSFEGLSAYEQYF.

The V call is TRBV18, the J call TRBJ1-2; weak D call: TRBD1 (6 bases). The length of the CDR3 is 14 residues. Trimming removed 3 bases at V and 4 bases at J, with 12 bases between. Germline CDR1 is KGHSH and CDR2 is LQKENI. CDR3 sequence reads: CASSPPGAPYGYTF. The CDR3 nucleotides read TGTGCCAGCTCACCCCCAGGGGCACCCTATGGCTACACCTTC.

The V and J genes are TRBV6-4 and TRBJ1-2; D possibly corresponds to TRBD1 (6 bases). The CDR3 spans 14 residues. Trimming stripped 6 bases from V and 8 bases from J, with 19 bases between. Germline CDR1 MRHNA, CDR2 SNTAGT. The CDR3 DNA reads as TGTGCCAGCAGAGGACAGTCGGGATACGGGGGCTACACCTTC. Its protein is CASRGQSGYGGYTF.

The V call is TRBV9, the J call TRBJ2-2; TRBD2 aligns across 10 bases. The germline gives CDR1 SGDLS, CDR2 YYNGEE. The trim removed 1 base at V and 0 bases at J, leaving 3 bases unmatched. The CDR3 is 17 amino acids. CDR3 nucleotide sequence: TGTGCCAGCAGCGTACCTAGCGGGGGAGCGAACACCGGGGAGCTGTTTTTT. It codes for CASSVPSGGANTGELFF.

V gene TRBV9 combines with J gene TRBJ2-7; perhaps TRBD1 as D (5 bases). Trimming pared 0 bases from V and 4 bases from J, leaving 11 bases between. CDR3 length equals 14 residues. Germline V gene data show CDR1 as SGDLS and CDR2 as YYNGEE. DNA for the CDR3: TGTGCCAGCAGCGTAGGAGCAGGGTCGTACGAGCAGTACTTC. Translation: CASSVGAGSYEQYF.

The V and J genes are TRBV27 and TRBJ2-3; no clear D gene. This CDR3 has 16 amino acids. Trimming left V 2 bases short and J 0 bases short, with 12 bases between. Germline V gives CDR1 MNHEY, CDR2 SMNVEV (reference sequence). The CDR3 spells CASSLLRARSTDTQYF. For the CDR3, the DNA is TGTGCCAGCAGTTTACTTAGGGCCCGGAGCACAGATACGCAGTATTTT.

This chain connects TRBV21-1 to TRBJ2-7; the table's TRBD1 call for D was not verified on the DNA. TRBV21-1 is described as a pseudogene. The CDR3 totals 17 residues. CDR3 nucleotides: TGTGCCAGCAGCAGGCCCACAGAACCGGGACAGGGTAGCGAGCAGTACTTC. Its translation is CASSRPTEPGQGSEQYF.

This clone was detected a few times. The chain recombines TRBV25-1 with TRBJ1-5; 7 bases are shared with TRBD1. The CDR3 is 12 amino acids. V was clipped by 6 bases and J by 4 bases; unmatched bases: 0. CDR1 is MGHDK, CDR2 SYGVNS, per germline. The CDR3 nucleotides read TGTGCCAGCAGGGGACAGAATCAGCCCCAGCATTTT. It is translated as CASRGQNQPQHF.

This sequence joins TRBV6-1 and TRBJ2-5; a weak D match, TRBD1 (6 bases). Germline CDR1 is MNHNS and CDR2 is SASEGT. The CDR3 runs to 15 residues. V dropped 3 bases and J dropped 5 bases, with 16 bases sitting between them. The CDR3 DNA is TGTGCCAGCAGTGAGGTCTTGGGGGCCCCGGAGACCCAGTACTTC. This translates into CASSEVLGAPETQYF.